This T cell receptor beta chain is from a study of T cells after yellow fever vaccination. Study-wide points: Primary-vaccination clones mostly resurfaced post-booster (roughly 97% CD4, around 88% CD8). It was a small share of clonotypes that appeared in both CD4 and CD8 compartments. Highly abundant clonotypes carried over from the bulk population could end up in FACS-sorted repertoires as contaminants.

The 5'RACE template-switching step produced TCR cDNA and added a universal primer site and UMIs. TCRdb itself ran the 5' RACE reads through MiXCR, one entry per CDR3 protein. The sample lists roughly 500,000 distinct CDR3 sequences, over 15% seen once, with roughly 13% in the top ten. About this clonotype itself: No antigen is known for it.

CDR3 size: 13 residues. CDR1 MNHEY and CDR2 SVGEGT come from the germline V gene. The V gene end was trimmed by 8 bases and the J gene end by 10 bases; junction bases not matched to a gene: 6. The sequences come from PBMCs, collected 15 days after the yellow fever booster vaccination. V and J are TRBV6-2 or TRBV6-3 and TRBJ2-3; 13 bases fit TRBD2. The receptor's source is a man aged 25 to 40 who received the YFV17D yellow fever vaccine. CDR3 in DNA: TGTGCCAGCCACCGGACTAGCGGGAGCTCGCAGTATTTT. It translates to CASHRTSGSSQYF.